This TCR beta chain was profiled in a study of PD-L1 blockade in urothelial cancer. Study summary: Patients had undergone 0 to 3 prior chemotherapy regimens. Blood drawn 3 weeks (second dose) and 6 weeks after treatment start was analyzed.

Some clones are missing from TCRdb's copy, which holds only in-frame ones; the method was immunoSEQ multiplex PCR. The sample consists of 56,000 or so clones, about 86% of them appearing once. The CDR3 contains 15 residues. The V segment lost 6 bases and the J segment 5 bases; nucleotides outside the gene matches: 10. Germline CDR1 SGHRS, CDR2 YFSETQ. The source is a man aged 45-60 years with urothelial cancer. The genes are TRBV5-1 and TRBJ1-4, with 7 bases aligning to TRBD1. This specimen consisted of PBMCs, obtained around atezolizumab (anti-PD-L1) treatment. CDR3 sequence reads: CASTREGARNEKLFF. CDR3 DNA sequence: TGCGCCAGCACCCGGGAGGGGGCGAGGAATGAAAAACTGTTTTTT.